A selection of T cell receptor beta chains follows, all from one sample in a study of blood T cell repertoires in COVID-19. The method was immunoSEQ multiplex PCR; TCRdb's version includes in-frame clones alone and lacks a portion of them. The sample yields fewer than 450,000 clones, 85% to 90% seen once. The sample was peripheral blood. All receptors derive from a woman aged 65 to 85 with COVID-19, enrolled during active disease. Both conserved end residues are part of each CDR3. The D gene is left open where the match is weak. Clone sizes are given selectively: once, few, many, or a class where the clone is expanded.

>TRBD2|-|TRBV7-3|TRBJ2-7
TGTGCCAGCAGCTTAACTAGCGGGGCGAGCTACGAGCAGTACTTC
CASSLTSGASYEQYF
>-|-|TRBV9|TRBJ1-6
TGTGCCAGCAGCGTAGAAGGGGCCGATTCACCCCTCCACTTT
CASSVEGADSPLHF
>-|-|TRBV19|TRBJ2-7
TGTGCCAGTCGAAGGGGCGGTACCTACGAGCAGTACTTC
CASRRGGTYEQYF
>-|-|TRBV7-9|TRBJ1-1
TGTGCCAGCAGCCCCCGGAGGGACCTGAACACTGAAGCTTTCTTT
CASSPRRDLNTEAFF
>-|-|TRBV7-2|TRBJ2-2
TGTGCCAGCAGCTTGTGGCAGACGAACACCGGGGAGCTGTTTTTT
CASSLWQTNTGELFF
>-|once|TRBV5-5|TRBJ1-4
TGTGCCAGCAGCTTGATAGGGGGTAATGAAAAACTGTTTTTT
CASSLIGGNEKLFF
>-|-|TRBV5-8|TRBJ1-1
TGTGCCAGCAGCCTTCCCCAGACTGAAGCTTTCTTT
CASSLPQTEAFF
>TRBD1|-|TRBV28|TRBJ1-4
TGTGCCAGCAGTTTAAGGGGACAGGGAGGTAGTAGTGAAAAACTGTTTTTT
CASSLRGQGGSSEKLFF
>-|-|TRBV19|TRBJ2-2
TGTGCCAGTATGACCGGGGCGAACACCGGGGAGCTGTTTTTT
CASMTGANTGELFF
>-|-|TRBV28|TRBJ1-2
TGTGCCAGCAGTTTGGGTTCGAGGGGGAACTATGGCTACACCTTC
CASSLGSRGNYGYTF
>-|few|TRBV4-1|TRBJ2-7
TGCGCCAGCAGCCCCCGGGTGACAGTTCCCTACGAGCAGTACTTC
CASSPRVTVPYEQYF
>TRBD1|once|TRBV7-2|TRBJ1-2
TGTGCCAGCAGCCCCGGACAGGGGCCAAACTATGGCTACACCTTC
CASSPGQGPNYGYTF
>-|-|TRBV5-6|TRBJ2-5
TGTGCCAGCAGCTTATATTTCGTTCGCCACAACCAAAAAGAGACCCAGTACTTC
CASSLYFVRHNQKETQYF